A selection of T cell receptor beta chains follows, all from one sample in a study of blood T cell repertoires in COVID-19. The protocol was immunoSEQ multiplex PCR, while the TCRdb copy is restricted to in-frame clones and leaves out a portion. The sample yields some 290,000 clones, about 90% seen once. The specimen sequenced was peripheral blood. All receptors come from a woman in her twenties or thirties with COVID-19, enrolled during active disease. CDR3s include the opening cysteine and the closing phenylalanine or tryptophan. A D gene is named only where the DNA matches it firmly. Clone size, where shown, is once, few, many, or a class for clones that have expanded.

V	D	size	J	DNA	CDR3
TRBV5-4	NA	once	TRBJ2-5	TGTGCCAGCAGCTTGCCTCTCGGAGAGACCCAGTACTTC	CASSLPLGETQYF
TRBV27	NA	NA	TRBJ2-7	TGTGCCAGCAGTTTATCACCTAGCGTAAACTACGAGCAGTACTTC	CASSLSPSVNYEQYF
TRBV30	TRBD1	NA	TRBJ2-7	TGTGCCTGGAGTGACGGACAGGGTGGCGAGCAGTACTTC	CAWSDGQGGEQYF
TRBV10-1	TRBD2	NA	TRBJ2-3	TGCGCCAGCAGTCCGACTAGCGGGAGGGCCACAGATACGCAGTATTTT	CASSPTSGRATDTQYF
TRBV30	TRBD1	NA	TRBJ2-7	TGTGCCTGGAGCCGGGACAGGCCCTACGAGCAGTACTTC	CAWSRDRPYEQYF
TRBV28	TRBD2	NA	TRBJ2-7	TGTGCCAGCCAGAAGGGGCTAGCGGGAGTCGAGCAGTACTTC	CASQKGLAGVEQYF
TRBV21-1	NA	NA	TRBJ1-5	TGTGCCAGCAGCAGACAGGGGCCCAGGGGTCAGCCCCAGCATTTT	CASSRQGPRGQPQHF
TRBV6-5	NA	NA	TRBJ1-1	TGTGCCATAACCGCCGGGAGTACAACTGAAGCTTTCTTT	CAITAGSTTEAFF
TRBV30	NA	once	TRBJ2-3	TGTGCCTGGAGTCCCGGCAGGAGCACAGATACGCAGTATTTT	CAWSPGRSTDTQYF
TRBV7-2	TRBD2	NA	TRBJ2-1	TGTGCCAGCAGCTCCCGGCTCCTAGCGGGGTTTGGCAATGAGCAGTTCTTC	CASSSRLLAGFGNEQFF
TRBV3-1/TRBV3-2	NA	NA	TRBJ2-7	TGTGCCAGCAGCCAAGCTTATAAAGGGACATGGCCCTACGAGCAGTACTTC	CASSQAYKGTWPYEQYF
TRBV11-2	NA	NA	TRBJ1-1	TGTGCCAGCAGCTTAGCGGGGGTCACTGAAGCTTTCTTT	CASSLAGVTEAFF
TRBV6-4	NA	NA	TRBJ2-7	TGTGCCAGCAGTGGGGTCGATCGGGTCTACGAGCAGTACTTC	CASSGVDRVYEQYF
TRBV24-1	TRBD1	NA	TRBJ1-2	TGTGCCACCAGTGACCGGCCGGGACAGGGGTCCTTCTATGGCTACACCTTC	CATSDRPGQGSFYGYTF
TRBV4-1	NA	NA	TRBJ2-7	TGCGCCAGCAGCCAAGCGACAGCAGCCTACGAGCAGTACTTC	CASSQATAAYEQYF
TRBV6-5	NA	once	TRBJ2-5	TGTGCCAGCACTTCGAGGGAGACCCAGTACTTC	CASTSRETQYF
TRBV6-2/TRBV6-3	TRBD2	NA	TRBJ2-2	TGTGCCAGCAGCCGAGGGACTAGCGGGAGCTGGACCGGGGAGCTGTTTTTT	CASSRGTSGSWTGELFF
TRBV7-2	NA	NA	TRBJ2-2	TGTGCCAGCAGCTTAGGGGGGGACACCGGGGAGCTGTTTTTT	CASSLGGDTGELFF
TRBV28	TRBD1	NA	TRBJ1-1	TGTGCCACAGGGGACAGGGCGAACACTGAAGCTTTCTTT	CATGDRANTEAFF
TRBV2	NA	NA	TRBJ1-2	TGTGCCAGCAGTGAGGTCAGGGATGGGGGCTACACCTTC	CASSEVRDGGYTF
TRBV4-1	TRBD1	NA	TRBJ2-5	TGCGCCAGCAGCCGTTTACCGACAGGGACCTGGGAGACCCAGTACTTC	CASSRLPTGTWETQYF
TRBV4-3	NA	NA	TRBJ2-2	TGCGCCAGCAGCCAAGAAGGACAGTACACCGGGGAGCTGTTTTTT	CASSQEGQYTGELFF
TRBV19	NA	few	TRBJ1-1	TGTGCCAGTAGGGACAATGAAGCTTTCTTT	CASRDNEAFF
TRBV29-1	NA	NA	TRBJ1-3	TGCAGCGTTGTGCAGGGGTTGACTGGAAACACCATATATTTT	CSVVQGLTGNTIYF
TRBV7-8	NA	NA	TRBJ2-2	TGTGCCAGCAGTTTAGGTTCCCCGACGGGCACCGGGGAGCTGTTTTTT	CASSLGSPTGTGELFF
TRBV11-1	TRBD2	NA	TRBJ2-7	TGTGCCAGCAGCTTACGACTAGCGGGAACATCCTACGAGCAGTACTTC	CASSLRLAGTSYEQYF
TRBV27	NA	NA	TRBJ2-3	TGTGCCAGCAGTTTGGGGCGGCCCACAGATACGCAGTATTTT	CASSLGRPTDTQYF
TRBV7-2	NA	NA	TRBJ2-1	TGTGCCAGCAGCTTTCAGGCAGGGGACAATGAGCAGTTCTTC	CASSFQAGDNEQFF
TRBV3-1/TRBV3-2	TRBD2	NA	TRBJ2-1	TGTGCCAGCAGCCAAGATGGCGGGAGGGGAAATGAGCAGTTCTTC	CASSQDGGRGNEQFF
TRBV7-9	NA	NA	TRBJ2-7	TGTGCCAGCAGCTTTACTCAGGGGAGCACTCGGGATTCCTACGAGCAGTACTTC	CASSFTQGSTRDSYEQYF
TRBV7-8	NA	NA	TRBJ1-4	TGTGCCAGCAGCCCCCGGCAGGGAATAGGACCAACTAATGAAAAACTGTTTTTT	CASSPRQGIGPTNEKLFF
TRBV15	NA	NA	TRBJ2-1	TGTGCCACCAGCAACTTACCGGGACACGCACTAATCTTC	CATSNLPGHALIF
TRBV19	NA	NA	TRBJ2-7	TGTGCCAGCAGTATCGGACAAGGGGCCTACGAGCAGTACTTC	CASSIGQGAYEQYF
TRBV10-3	TRBD1	NA	TRBJ2-7	TGTGCCACCAGGGATGGACAGGGGGGATACGAGCAGTACTTC	CATRDGQGGYEQYF
TRBV28	NA	NA	TRBJ2-1	TGTGCCAGCATCCGGAGGAGGCTAACTGGTGAGCAGTTCTTC	CASIRRRLTGEQFF
TRBV10-3	NA	NA	TRBJ2-7	TGTGCCATCAGTGAGAATATAGGGAGCTACGAGCAGTACTTC	CAISENIGSYEQYF
TRBV27	NA	NA	TRBJ2-3	TGTGCCAGCAGCTTCGGGGACTCCACAGATACGCAGTATTTT	CASSFGDSTDTQYF
TRBV4-3	TRBD2	NA	TRBJ2-7	TGCGCCAGCAGCCAATCTCCCCCTAGCGGGAGTGGCTACGAGCAGTACTTC	CASSQSPPSGSGYEQYF
TRBV2	TRBD1	NA	TRBJ2-2	TGTGCCAGCAGTCCCGGGACAGGGACGACCGGGGAGCTGTTTTTT	CASSPGTGTTGELFF
TRBV5-5	TRBD1	NA	TRBJ2-2	TGTGCCAGCAGCCCGACTCCGACAGGGGGCCTCCTCAGGACCGGGGAGCTGTTTTTT	CASSPTPTGGLLRTGELFF
TRBV2	TRBD1	NA	TRBJ1-1	TGTGCCAGCAATCAGCCAGGGGGCTGGAACACTGAAGCTTTCTTT	CASNQPGGWNTEAFF
TRBV5-1	NA	once	TRBJ2-2	TGCGCCAGCAGCTTACAGAACACCGGGGAGCTGTTTTTT	CASSLQNTGELFF
TRBV5-6	TRBD1	NA	TRBJ1-2	TGTGCCAGCAGCCCGACCGGGACAGAGTATGGCTACACCTTC	CASSPTGTEYGYTF
TRBV3-1/TRBV3-2	TRBD2	NA	TRBJ2-1	TGTGCCAGCAGCCCACTAGCGGGAGTAGTTAATGAGCAGTTCTTC	CASSPLAGVVNEQFF
TRBV3-1/TRBV3-2	NA	once	TRBJ1-4	TGTGCCAGCAGCCAAGATCGGGGGATAGGTAATGAAAAACTGTTTTTT	CASSQDRGIGNEKLFF
TRBV7-3	NA	NA	TRBJ2-2	TGTGCCAGCAGCCGTTTAACCGGGGAGCTGTTTTTT	CASSRLTGELFF